This TCR beta chain was captured by sequencing in a study of cytomegalovirus exposure and HLA in healthy donors. Study context: HLA-typed donors were the source of about 90 million unique TCRs held in an early data release.

Primers: 60 Vbeta forward and 13 Jbeta reverse. Data came from immunoSEQ multiplex PCR; TCRdb stores just in-frame clones and leaves some out. The table shows more than 100,000 clones, with around 69% occurring only once. The germline V gene has CDR1 MNHEY and CDR2 SMNVEV (reference sequence). The CDR3 covers 12 residues. V was cut by 6 bases and J by 0 bases, with 6 bases left in between. About this clone itself: The antigen remains undetermined.

Whole-study findings and limits: Excluded: some indistinguishable V segments such as TRBV6-2 and TRBV6-3. In a later analysis, approximately 15,000 TCR beta sequences were associated with HLA alleles at 0.05 false discovery rate.

Sequencing input: PBMCs. This chain connects TRBV27 to TRBJ2-7, with unresolved D. The TCR sequence derives from a woman aged 40 to 50 in good health and CMV-seropositive. This CDR3 reads CASRSSSYEQYF. In DNA form, the CDR3 reads TGTGCCAGCAGGTCTAGCTCCTACGAGCAGTACTTC.